What follows describes a single T cell receptor (beta chain). Its target is not known. CDR1 and CDR2 from the germline V gene are MNHEY and SVGAGI. The CDR3 is made up of 14 amino acids. Trimming stripped 7 bases from V and 5 bases from J, with 17 bases between. The sample originates from a study of cytomegalovirus exposure and HLA in healthy donors. About the research overall: Most genotyped donors, 81% of fewer than 400, had Caucasian-associated genetic ancestry. Findings of the study overall: A later analysis associated 15,000 or so TCR beta sequences with HLA alleles at a 0.05 false discovery rate.

With 60 Vbeta and 13 Jbeta primers, the PCR was carried out. The method was immunoSEQ multiplex PCR; TCRdb's version includes in-frame clones alone and lacks a portion of them. The sample holds some 130,000 clones, 79% seen once. This receptor was identified in a man in his forties in good health and CMV-seropositive. J is TRBJ2-5 and V is TRBV6-5, with D possibly matching TRBD2 (6 bases). The sample comprised PBMCs. The CDR3 loop is CASTPRGGGETQYF. CDR3 bases: TGTGCCAGCACCCCCCGTGGGGGAGGTGAGACCCAGTACTTC.